The clone carrying this TCR beta chain was seen a few times. Its antigen remains unidentified. The CDR3 sequence is 14 residues long. With 5 bases removed from V and 8 bases from J, the gap between germline ends came to 19 bases. Germline V gives CDR1 SQVTM, CDR2 ANQGSEA. These data belong to a study of glioma-infiltrating T cells. Study results and limitations: Tissue-blood divergence was below expectation in non-neoplastic patients, above in gliomas. CDR3 overlap between tissue and blood was very small.

Amplification of TCR alpha and beta CDR3 regions from RNA used iRepertoire nested multiplex PCR. One-step reverse transcription and amplification started from approximately 100-400 ng of tissue mRNA or PBMC total RNA. In TCRdb, the multiplex PCR reads were re-called with MiXCR into one record per CDR3 protein. This table has some 12,000 distinct CDR3 sequences, about 26% appearing once. The TCR originated in a human donor with low-grade glioma or glioblastoma, undergoing nonglioma brain surgery, or in good health (not recorded which). The V call is TRBV29-1, the J call TRBJ2-1; D is uncertain. Sequenced: glioma tissue, nonneoplastic brain tissue, or PBMCs (not recorded which). The CDR3 bases are TGCAGCGTTCATACCTTGAAACCGGACGATGAGCAGTTCTTC. Encoded protein: CSVHTLKPDDEQFF.